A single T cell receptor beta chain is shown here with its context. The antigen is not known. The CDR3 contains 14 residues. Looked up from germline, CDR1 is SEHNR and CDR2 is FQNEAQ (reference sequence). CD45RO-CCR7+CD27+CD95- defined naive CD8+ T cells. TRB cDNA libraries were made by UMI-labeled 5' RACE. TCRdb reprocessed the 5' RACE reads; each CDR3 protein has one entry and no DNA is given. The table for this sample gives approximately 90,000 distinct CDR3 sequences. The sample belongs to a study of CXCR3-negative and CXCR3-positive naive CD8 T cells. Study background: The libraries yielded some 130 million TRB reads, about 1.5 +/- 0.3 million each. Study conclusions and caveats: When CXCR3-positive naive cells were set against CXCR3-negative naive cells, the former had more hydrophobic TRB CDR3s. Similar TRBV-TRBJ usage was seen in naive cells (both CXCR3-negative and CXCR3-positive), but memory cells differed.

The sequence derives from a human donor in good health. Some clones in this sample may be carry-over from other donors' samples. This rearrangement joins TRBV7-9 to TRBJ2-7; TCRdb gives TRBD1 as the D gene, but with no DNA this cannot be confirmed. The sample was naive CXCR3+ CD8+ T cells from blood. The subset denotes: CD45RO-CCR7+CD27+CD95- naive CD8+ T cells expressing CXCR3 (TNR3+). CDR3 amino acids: CASSFQGAVYEQYF.